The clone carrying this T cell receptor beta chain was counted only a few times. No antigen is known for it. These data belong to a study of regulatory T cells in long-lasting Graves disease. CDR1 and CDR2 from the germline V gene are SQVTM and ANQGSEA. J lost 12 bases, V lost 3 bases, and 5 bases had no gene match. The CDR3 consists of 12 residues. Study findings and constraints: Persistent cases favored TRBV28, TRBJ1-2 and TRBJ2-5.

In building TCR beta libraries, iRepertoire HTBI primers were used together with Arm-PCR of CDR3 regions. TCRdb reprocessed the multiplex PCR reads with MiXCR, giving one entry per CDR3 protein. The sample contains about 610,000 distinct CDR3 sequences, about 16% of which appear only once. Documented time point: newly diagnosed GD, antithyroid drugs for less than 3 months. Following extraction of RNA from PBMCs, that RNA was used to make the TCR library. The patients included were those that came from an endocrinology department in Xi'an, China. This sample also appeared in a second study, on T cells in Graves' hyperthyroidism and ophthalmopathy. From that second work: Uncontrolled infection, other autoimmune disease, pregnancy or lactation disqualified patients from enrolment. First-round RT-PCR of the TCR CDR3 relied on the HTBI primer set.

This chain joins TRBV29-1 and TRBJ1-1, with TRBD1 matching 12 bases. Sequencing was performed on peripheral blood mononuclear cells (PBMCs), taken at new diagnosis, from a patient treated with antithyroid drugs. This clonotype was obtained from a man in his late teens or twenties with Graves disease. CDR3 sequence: CSVEGTGGESFF. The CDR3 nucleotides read TGCAGCGTTGAGGGGACAGGGGGCGAGTCTTTCTTT.